These 27 T cell receptor beta chains were sequenced from one sample in a study of response to subunit inactivated influenza vaccine. TCRdb re-called the RT-PCR reads through MiXCR, storing one row per CDR3 protein. The table lists about 530,000 distinct CDR3 sequences, 10% to 15% of them singletons, with roughly a tenth in the top ten. The sequencing here drew on PBMCs from blood, taken on the day of vaccination. The receptors here all came from a man aged 45-65 years who received an inactivated influenza vaccine.

The chain uses TRBV7-8 and TRBJ2-5; D may be TRBD1 (5 bases). The V end was cut by 3 bases, the J end by 4 bases, with 18 bases between. This CDR3 region has 16 residues. Germline CDR1 SGHVS, CDR2 FQNEAQ. The CDR3 protein is CASSLGPSPKSETQYF. CDR3 in DNA: TGTGCCAGCAGCTTGGGGCCCTCACCGAAGTCAGAGACCCAGTACTTC.

This clonotype showed up many times. This chain connects TRBV19 to TRBJ2-1; 8 bases agree with TRBD1. Germline V gene data show CDR1 as LNHDA and CDR2 as SQIVND (reference sequence). This CDR3 spans 14 amino acids. The DNA for the CDR3 is TGTGCTAGCAGCAGACAGGGGAACTACAATGAGCAGTTCTTC. As protein: CASSRQGNYNEQFF. The entire variable domain, with the rest obtained from reference TRBV19 and TRBJ2-1, is as follows: DGGITQSPKYLFRKEGQNVTLSCEQNLNHDAMYWYRQDPGQGLRLIYYSQIVNDFQKGDIAEGYSVSREKKESFPLTVTSAQKNPTAFYLCASSRQGNYNEQFFGPGTRLTVL.

This clonotype was counted only a few times. V and J are TRBV6-5 and TRBJ2-3; TRBD2 agrees at 14 bases. CDR1 is MNHEY, CDR2 SVGAGI, per germline. Trimming removed 3 bases from V and 1 base from J; junction bases left unmatched: 6. The CDR3 extends over 18 amino acids. The CDR3 nucleotides are TGTGCCAGCAGTTATTACCCGGGACTAGCGGGGGGCACAGATACGCAGTATTTT. This encodes CASSYYPGLAGGTDTQYF.

This rearrangement joins TRBV6-2 or TRBV6-3 to TRBJ2-7; D might be TRBD1 (6 bases). V gave up 0 bases and J gave up 4 bases, with 13 bases separating them. The CDR3 covers 15 residues. Germline V gene data show CDR1 as MNHEY and CDR2 as SVGEGT. CDR3 sequence reads: CASSYSWDMKYEQYF. Written as DNA, the CDR3 is TGTGCCAGCAGTTACTCTTGGGACATGAAGTACGAGCAGTACTTC.

The chain links TRBV5-1 to TRBJ2-2, with D hard to call. CDR1 and CDR2 (germline): SGHRS, YFSETQ. This CDR3 spans 16 amino acids. Trimming removed 0 bases at V and 4 bases at J, with 13 bases between. The CDR3 region is CASSLGSGRSTGELFF. CDR3 in DNA: TGCGCCAGCAGCTTGGGGTCAGGACGGAGCACCGGGGAGCTGTTTTTT.

The genes are TRBV20-1 and TRBJ2-7, with 9 bases aligning to TRBD2. The V and J ends lost 0 bases and 3 bases, in that order; junction bases with no gene match: 9. Germline-derived CDR1 and CDR2 are DFQATT and SNEGSKA (reference sequence). This CDR3 has 16 residues. The CDR3 DNA is TGCAGTGCTAGAGATCTAGGTAGCGGGAGCTTCTACGAGCAGTACTTC. Translated, it gives CSARDLGSGSFYEQYF.

This clonotype has a handful of counts. The rearrangement joins TRBV6-2 or TRBV6-3 to TRBJ2-3; TRBD2 might be the D (6 bases). This CDR3 is built from 13 residues. CDR1 and CDR2 from the germline V gene are MNHEY and SVGEGT. Trimming removed 2 bases from V and 14 bases from J, with 17 bases in between. The CDR3 loop reads CASSYLPRAGRYF. The DNA of the CDR3 is TGTGCCAGCAGTTACCTCCCCAGGGCGGGGAGGTATTTT.

Ten or more counts support this clonotype. The chain carries TRBV27 and TRBJ2-3; unclear D gene. The CDR3 covers 15 residues. Trimming stripped 2 bases from V and 0 bases from J, with 9 bases between. The germline V gene encodes CDR1 MNHEY and CDR2 SMNVEV (reference sequence). CDR3: CASSLAGTSTDTQYF. CDR3 nucleotide sequence: TGTGCCAGCAGTTTAGCCGGAACTAGCACAGATACGCAGTATTTT.

This chain uses TRBV6-1 with TRBJ2-5, with TRBD2 as a possible D gene (6 bases). V was clipped by 6 bases and J by 4 bases, with 18 bases between them. CDR1 is MNHNS and CDR2 is SASEGT in the germline V gene. The CDR3 has 15 residues. As DNA, the CDR3 is TGTGCCAGCAGAAAAATTAGCGGAGGGAGAGAGACCCAGTACTTC. Translation gives CASRKISGGRETQYF.

This clonotype came up a few times. The rearrangement links TRBV24-1 to TRBJ2-3; 7 nucleotides agree with TRBD1. The trim removed 5 bases at V and 6 bases at J, leaving 16 bases unmatched. CDR3 length: 17 residues. The V gene's germline CDR1 is KGHDR and CDR2 SFDVKD. Here the CDR3 DNA reads TGTGCCACCAGTGGGGACAGCGACCGAGCTCCTCGGGATACGCAGTATTTT. Translation: CATSGDSDRAPRDTQYF.

This chain uses TRBV4-2 with TRBJ2-6, with 8 bases that match TRBD2. CDR1 and CDR2 from the germline V gene are LGHNA and YNFKEQ. Trimming cost V 1 base and J 0 bases; bases outside gene matches: 11. The CDR3 has 20 amino acids. The DNA for the CDR3 is TGTGCCAGCAGCCAAGGGAGGTTAGCGGGATTAATCTCTGGGGCCAACGTCCTGACTTTC. It is translated as CASSQGRLAGLISGANVLTF.

The chain couples TRBV12-3 or TRBV12-4 to TRBJ1-4; 9 bases line up with TRBD1. The CDR3 is made up of 15 amino acids. V lost 5 bases, J lost 4 bases, and 5 bases stayed unmatched. Here the CDR3 reads CASSIATGGNEKLFF. The CDR3 nucleotides read TGTGCCAGCAGTATCGCGACAGGGGGTAATGAAAAACTGTTTTTT.

The J gene is TRBJ2-7, the V gene TRBV6-1; the D is unclear. CDR1 and CDR2 (germline): MNHNS, SASEGT. The CDR3 is 13 residues long. V lost 6 bases, J lost 1 base, and 10 bases lay in between. The CDR3, as DNA: TGTGCCAGCAGGCTCCCCGGGTCCTACGAGCAGTACTTC. Translating gives CASRLPGSYEQYF.

This clonotype came up a few times. The chain combines TRBV4-1 with TRBJ2-7, with TRBD2 matching 10 bases. Germline CDR1 MGHRA, CDR2 YSYEKL. V dropped 4 bases and J dropped 3; count of bases not matched to a gene: 12. This CDR3 spans 17 amino acids. The CDR3 nucleotides read TGCGCCAGCAGCCCCACCCAATGGACTAGCGGACTCTACGAGCAGTACTTC. Its translation: CASSPTQWTSGLYEQYF.

The chain joins TRBV5-1 to TRBJ2-1, with unresolved D. CDR1 and CDR2 from the germline V gene are SGHRS and YFSETQ. V was trimmed by 0 bases and J by 10 bases, leaving 11 bases between them. The CDR3 is made up of 13 amino acids. CDR3 protein: CASSLALGLEQFF. CDR3 coding DNA: TGCGCCAGCAGCTTGGCCTTGGGTCTGGAGCAGTTCTTC.

Many counts were recorded for this clonotype. This chain joins TRBV28 and TRBJ2-7; D remains ambiguous. Germline V gene sequence: CDR1 MDHEN, CDR2 SYDVKM. CDR3 length equals 14 residues. Between the trimmed V and J ends, which lost 2 bases and 4 bases, there was a span of 12 bases. The CDR3 DNA reads TGTGCCAGCAGTTTAGGGCGGCTCCTATACGAGCAGTACTTC. Its protein is CASSLGRLLYEQYF.

This clonotype appeared a few times. The rearrangement uses TRBV5-1 and TRBJ1-6, with D uncertain. The CDR3 runs to 13 residues. Germline assignment: CDR1 SGHRS and CDR2 YFSETQ. V was pared by 3 bases and J by 7 bases, with 8 bases between. This CDR3 reads CASSYEQNSPLHF. The CDR3 DNA is TGCGCCAGCAGCTACGAACAAAATTCACCCCTCCACTTT.

The chain recombines TRBV28 with TRBJ2-2; 7 positions agree with TRBD1. V dropped 2 bases and J dropped 7; count of bases not matched to a gene: 4. CDR3 length: 14 amino acids. From germline, CDR1 is MDHEN and CDR2 SYDVKM. This CDR3 reads CASSLTGAGGELFF. CDR3 nucleotides: TGTGCCAGCAGTTTAACAGGGGCTGGCGGGGAGCTGTTTTTT. Drawing the rest from reference TRBV28 and TRBJ2-2, the complete variable domain is DVKVTQSSRYLVKRTGEKVFLECVQDMDHENMFWYRQDPGLGLRLIYFSYDVKMKEKGDIPEGYSVSREKKERFSLILESASTNQTSMYLCASSLTGAGGELFFGEGSRLTVL.

This clonotype has only a few counts. This rearrangement joins TRBV3-1 to TRBJ2-2; a possible D gene is TRBD2 (5 bases). Germline V CDR1 and CDR2: LGHDT, YNNKEL (reference sequence). This CDR3 has 13 amino acids. With 7 bases removed from V and 9 bases from J, the gap between germline ends came to 15 bases. In DNA, the CDR3 is TGTGCCAGCACCTCGGGAAGGGATAGGGAGCTGTTTTTT. This encodes CASTSGRDRELFF. Supplemented by reference TRBV3-1 and TRBJ2-2, the full variable domain reads DTAVSQTPKYLVTQMGNDKSIKCEQNLGHDTMYWYKQDSKKFLKIMFSYNNKELIINETVPNRFSPKSPDKAHLNLHINSLELGDSAVYFCASTSGRDRELFFGEGSRLTVL.

This clonotype was observed many times. The V call is TRBV7-9, the J call TRBJ2-1; the D is unclear. CDR1 SEHNR and CDR2 FQNEAQ come from the germline V gene (reference sequence). This CDR3 spans 16 amino acids. Trimming pared 1 base from V and 2 bases from J, leaving 12 bases between. The CDR3 loop is CASSLGVRVPYNEQFF. The CDR3 DNA is TGTGCCAGCAGCTTAGGGGTCCGGGTTCCCTACAATGAGCAGTTCTTC.

The gene calls are TRBV20-1 and TRBJ2-5, with 8 bases matching TRBD2. J gave up 4 bases and V 3 bases, and 4 bases lay outside the gene matches. The CDR3 consists of 13 residues. Germline CDR1 and CDR2: DFQATT and SNEGSKA (reference sequence). For the CDR3, the DNA is TGCAGTGCTAGGAAGGGACTAGGAGAGACCCAGTACTTC. Amino acid sequence: CSARKGLGETQYF.

V is TRBV20-1 and J is TRBJ2-5; 9 bases agree with TRBD2. Trimming cost V 0 bases and J 6 bases; bases outside gene matches: 14. This CDR3 comprises 17 residues. CDR1 is DFQATT and CDR2 is SNEGSKA in the germline V gene (reference sequence). The CDR3 sequence is CSARDYSGTSPQKTQYF. CDR3 sequence (DNA): TGCAGTGCTAGAGATTACTCTGGGACTAGCCCCCAGAAGACCCAGTACTTC.

This rearrangement joins TRBV27 to TRBJ1-1, with D possibly matching TRBD1 (6 bases). The CDR3 loop spans 16 amino acids. Trimming shortened V by 0 bases and J by 0 bases, and 11 bases separated the two germline ends. CDR1 and CDR2 (germline): MNHEY, SMNVEV (reference sequence). Here the CDR3 DNA reads TGTGCCAGCAGTTTATCAGCGGGACATTTGAACACTGAAGCTTTCTTT. It specifies CASSLSAGHLNTEAFF.

The V and J genes are TRBV14 and TRBJ2-1; D gene uncertain. CDR1 is SGHDN and CDR2 is FVKESK in the germline V gene. V lost 3 bases and J 4 bases, leaving 19 bases between the germline ends. This CDR3 comprises 17 residues. This CDR3 reads CASSQFTHSVGYNEQFF. Written as DNA, the CDR3 is TGTGCCAGCAGCCAGTTTACTCACTCGGTCGGTTACAATGAGCAGTTCTTC.

The rearrangement uses TRBV9 and TRBJ2-1; 7 nucleotides line up with TRBD2. The CDR3 is 15 residues long. Germline V gene sequence: CDR1 SGDLS, CDR2 YYNGEE. The J segment lost 10 bases and the V segment lost 0 bases, leaving 10 bases of the junction unmatched. The CDR3 DNA sequence: TGTGCCAGCAGCGTAGGGTTTGCGGGAGAGGGGGAGCAGTTCTTC. It codes for CASSVGFAGEGEQFF.

This clonotype was seen only a few times. V usage is TRBV9 and J usage is TRBJ2-5, with 12 bases that match TRBD2. Germline-derived CDR1 and CDR2 are SGDLS and YYNGEE. This CDR3 region has 17 residues. The J segment lost 1 base and the V segment lost 0 bases, leaving 4 bases of the junction unmatched. The CDR3 DNA is TGTGCCAGCAGCGTAGCTACTAGCGGGAGGTTCCAAGAGACCCAGTACTTC. It specifies CASSVATSGRFQETQYF.

The genes are TRBV6-5 and TRBJ2-5; D is possibly TRBD2 (6 bases). CDR1 is MNHEY and CDR2 is SVGAGI in the germline V gene. V gave up 0 bases and J gave up 4 bases, with 15 bases separating them. The length of the CDR3 is 16 residues. The CDR3 sequence: CASSYSASGRRETQYF. CDR3 DNA sequence: TGTGCCAGCAGTTACTCGGCGTCAGGGAGGCGAGAGACCCAGTACTTC.